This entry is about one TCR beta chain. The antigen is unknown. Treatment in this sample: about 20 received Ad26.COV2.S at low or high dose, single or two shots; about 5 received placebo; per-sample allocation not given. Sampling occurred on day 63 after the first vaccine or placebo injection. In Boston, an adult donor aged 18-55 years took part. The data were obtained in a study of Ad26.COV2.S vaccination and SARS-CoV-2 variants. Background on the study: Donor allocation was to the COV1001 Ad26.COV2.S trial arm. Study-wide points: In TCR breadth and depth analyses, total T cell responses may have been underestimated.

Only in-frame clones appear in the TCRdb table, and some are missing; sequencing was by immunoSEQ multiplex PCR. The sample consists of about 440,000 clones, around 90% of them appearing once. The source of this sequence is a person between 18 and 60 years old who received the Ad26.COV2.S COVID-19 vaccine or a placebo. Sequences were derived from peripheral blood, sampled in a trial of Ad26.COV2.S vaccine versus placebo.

The CDR3 loop is CASSLALSYEQYF. The CDR3 DNA reads as TGTGCCAGCAGCTTGGCCCTGAGCTACGAGCAGTACTTC. The chain carries TRBV7-9 and TRBJ2-7; D unresolved. V gave up 3 bases and J gave up 3 bases, with 9 bases separating them. CDR3 length equals 13 residues. Per the germline V gene, CDR1 is SEHNR and CDR2 is FQNEAQ (reference sequence).